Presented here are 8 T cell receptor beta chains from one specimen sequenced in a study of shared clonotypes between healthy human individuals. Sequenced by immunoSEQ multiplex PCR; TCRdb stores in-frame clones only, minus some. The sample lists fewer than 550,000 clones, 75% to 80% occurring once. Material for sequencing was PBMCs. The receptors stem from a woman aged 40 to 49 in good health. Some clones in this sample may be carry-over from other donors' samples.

The CDR3 nucleotides read TGTGCCAGTAGTCTCCGGCGGAATACTATGGATGGCTACACCTTC. Protein sequence: CASSLRRNTMDGYTF. The chain couples TRBV19 to TRBJ1-2; D is unclear. Trimming removed 5 bases at V and 6 bases at J, with 19 bases between. Germline V gives CDR1 LNHDA, CDR2 SQIVND (reference sequence). CDR3 length equals 15 residues. Together with reference TRBV19 and TRBJ1-2, the CDR3 gives the full variable domain: DGGITQSPKYLFRKEGQNVTLSCEQNLNHDAMYWYRQDPGQGLRLIYYSQIVNDFQKGDIAEGYSVSREKKESFPLTVTSAQKNPTAFYLCASSLRRNTMDGYTFGSGTRLTVV.

This CDR3 is CASSLVGASRSGNTIYF. In DNA form, the CDR3 reads TGCGCCAGCAGCTTGGTGGGGGCGAGTCGCTCTGGAAACACCATATATTTT. The rearrangement uses TRBV5-1 and TRBJ1-3; the D gene is possibly TRBD1 (6 bases). The CDR3 has 17 amino acids. Per the germline V gene, CDR1 is SGHRS and CDR2 is YFSETQ. The germline V and J ends were trimmed by 0 bases and 0 bases, with 13 bases remaining between them.

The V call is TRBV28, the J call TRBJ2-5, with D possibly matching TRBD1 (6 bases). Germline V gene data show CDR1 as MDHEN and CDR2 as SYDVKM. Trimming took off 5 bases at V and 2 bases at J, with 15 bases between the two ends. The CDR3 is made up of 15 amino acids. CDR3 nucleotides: TGTGCCAGCAGTCCCCCCTCTGGACAGCAAGAGACCCAGTACTTC. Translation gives CASSPPSGQQETQYF.

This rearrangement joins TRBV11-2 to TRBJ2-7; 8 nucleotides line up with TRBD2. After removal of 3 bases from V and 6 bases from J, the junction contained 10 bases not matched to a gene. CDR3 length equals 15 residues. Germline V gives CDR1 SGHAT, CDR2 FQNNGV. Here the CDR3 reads CASSFSGKTEGEQYF. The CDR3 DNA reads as TGTGCCAGCAGCTTTAGCGGGAAAACGGAGGGCGAGCAGTACTTC.

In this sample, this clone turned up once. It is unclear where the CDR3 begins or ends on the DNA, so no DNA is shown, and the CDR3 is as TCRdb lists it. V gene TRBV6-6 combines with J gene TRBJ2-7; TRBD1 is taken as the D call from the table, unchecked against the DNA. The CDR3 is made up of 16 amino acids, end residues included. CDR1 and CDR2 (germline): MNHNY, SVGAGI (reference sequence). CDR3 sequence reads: CASSTSGQGDSYEQYF.

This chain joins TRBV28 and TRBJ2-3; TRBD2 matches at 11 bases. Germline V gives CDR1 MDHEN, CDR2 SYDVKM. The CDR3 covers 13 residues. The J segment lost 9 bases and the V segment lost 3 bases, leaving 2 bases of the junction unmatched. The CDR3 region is CASSFSGRATQYF. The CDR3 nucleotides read TGTGCCAGCAGTTTTAGCGGGAGGGCCACGCAGTATTTT.

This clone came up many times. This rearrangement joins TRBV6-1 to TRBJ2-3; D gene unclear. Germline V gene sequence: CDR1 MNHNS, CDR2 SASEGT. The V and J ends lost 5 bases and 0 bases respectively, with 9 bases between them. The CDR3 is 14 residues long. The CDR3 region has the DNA TGTGCCAGCAGTTTGGACGTTAGCACAGATACGCAGTATTTT. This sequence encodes CASSLDVSTDTQYF.

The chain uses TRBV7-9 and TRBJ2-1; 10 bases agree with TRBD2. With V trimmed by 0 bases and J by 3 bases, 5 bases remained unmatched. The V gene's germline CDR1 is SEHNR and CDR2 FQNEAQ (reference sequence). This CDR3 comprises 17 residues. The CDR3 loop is CASSLALTSGNYNEQFF. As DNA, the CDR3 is TGTGCCAGCAGCTTAGCGCTAACTAGCGGGAACTACAATGAGCAGTTCTTC.